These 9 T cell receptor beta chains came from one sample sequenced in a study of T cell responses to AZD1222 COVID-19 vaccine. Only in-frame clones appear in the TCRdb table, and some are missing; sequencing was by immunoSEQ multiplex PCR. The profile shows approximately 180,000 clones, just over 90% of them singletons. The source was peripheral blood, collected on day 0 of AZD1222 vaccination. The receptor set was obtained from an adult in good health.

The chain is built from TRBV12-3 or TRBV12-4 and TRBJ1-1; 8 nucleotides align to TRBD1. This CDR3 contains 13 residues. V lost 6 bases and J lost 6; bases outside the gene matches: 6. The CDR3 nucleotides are TGTGCCAGCAGGAGGACAGGGATTCCTGAAGCTTTCTTT. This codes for CASRRTGIPEAFF.

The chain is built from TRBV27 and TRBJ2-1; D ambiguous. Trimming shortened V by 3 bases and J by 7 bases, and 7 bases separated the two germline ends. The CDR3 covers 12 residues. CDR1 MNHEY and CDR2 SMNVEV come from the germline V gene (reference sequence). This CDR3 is CASSFSVNEQFF. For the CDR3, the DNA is TGTGCCAGCAGTTTCTCAGTTAATGAGCAGTTCTTC.

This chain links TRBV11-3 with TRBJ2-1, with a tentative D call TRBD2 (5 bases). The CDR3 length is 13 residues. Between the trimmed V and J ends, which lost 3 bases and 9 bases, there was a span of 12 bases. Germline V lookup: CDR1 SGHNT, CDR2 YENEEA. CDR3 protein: CASSFTSVGEQFF. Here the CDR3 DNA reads TGTGCCAGCAGCTTCACTAGTGTCGGTGAGCAGTTCTTC. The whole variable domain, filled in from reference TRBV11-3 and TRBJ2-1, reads EAGVVQSPRYKIIEKKQPVAFWCNPISGHNTLYWYLQNLGQGPELLIRYENEEAVDDSQLPKDRFSAERLKGVDSTLKIQPAELGDSAVYLCASSFTSVGEQFFGPGTRLTVL.

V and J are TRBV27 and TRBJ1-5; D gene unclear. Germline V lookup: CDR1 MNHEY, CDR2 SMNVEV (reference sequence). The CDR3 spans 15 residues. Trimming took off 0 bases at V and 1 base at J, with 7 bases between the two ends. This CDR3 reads CASSLSVGSNQPQHF. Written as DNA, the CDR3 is TGTGCCAGCAGTTTATCGGTGGGGAGCAATCAGCCCCAGCATTTT.

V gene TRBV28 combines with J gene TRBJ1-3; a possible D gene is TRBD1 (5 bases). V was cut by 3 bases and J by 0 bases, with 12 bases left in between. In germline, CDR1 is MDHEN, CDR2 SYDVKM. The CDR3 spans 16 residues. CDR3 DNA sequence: TGTGCCAGCAGTTTCACCGCAGGGCTCTCTGGAAACACCATATATTTT. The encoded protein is CASSFTAGLSGNTIYF.

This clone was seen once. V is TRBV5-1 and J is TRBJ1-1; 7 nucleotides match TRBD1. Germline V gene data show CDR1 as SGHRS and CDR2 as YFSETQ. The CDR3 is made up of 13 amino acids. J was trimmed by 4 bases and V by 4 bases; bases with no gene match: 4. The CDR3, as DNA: TGCGCCAGCAGCCTAAACAGGGGCACTGAAGCTTTCTTT. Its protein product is CASSLNRGTEAFF. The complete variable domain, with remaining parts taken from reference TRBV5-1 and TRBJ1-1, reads KAGVTQTPRYLIKTRGQQVTLSCSPISGHRSVSWYQQTPGQGLQFLFEYFSETQRNKGNFPGRFSGRQFSNSRSEMNVSTLELGDSALYLCASSLNRGTEAFFGQGTRLTVV.

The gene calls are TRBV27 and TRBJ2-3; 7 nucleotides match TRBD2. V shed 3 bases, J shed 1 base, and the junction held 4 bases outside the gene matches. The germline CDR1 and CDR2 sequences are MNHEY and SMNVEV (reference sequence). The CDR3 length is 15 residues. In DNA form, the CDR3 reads TGTGCCAGCAGTTTCGGGCTAGCGGGCACAGATACGCAGTATTTT. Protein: CASSFGLAGTDTQYF.

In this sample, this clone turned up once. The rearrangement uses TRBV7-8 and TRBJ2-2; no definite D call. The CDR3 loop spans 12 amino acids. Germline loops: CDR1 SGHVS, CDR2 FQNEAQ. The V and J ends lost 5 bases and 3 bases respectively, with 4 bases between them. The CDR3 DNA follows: TGTGCCAGCAGCCTTTACACCGGGGAGCTGTTTTTT. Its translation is CASSLYTGELFF.

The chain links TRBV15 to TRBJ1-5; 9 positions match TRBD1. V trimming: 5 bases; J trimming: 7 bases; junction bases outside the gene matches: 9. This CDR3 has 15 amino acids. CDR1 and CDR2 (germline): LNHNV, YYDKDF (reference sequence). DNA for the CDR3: TGTGCCACCAGCTCGGGACAGGGAAAGGGACAGCCCCAGCATTTT. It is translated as CATSSGQGKGQPQHF.